These T cell receptor beta chains were read from a single sample in a study of Ad26.COV2.S vaccination and SARS-CoV-2 variants. TCRdb's copy holds only in-frame clones and misses some; the assay was immunoSEQ multiplex PCR. This sample carries around 380,000 clones, about 88% of them seen once, and the ten largest clones take roughly 3.5%. The sequencing used peripheral blood, collected in a trial of Ad26.COV2.S vaccine versus placebo. The source is a person aged 18 to 65 who received the Ad26.COV2.S COVID-19 vaccine or a placebo. The conserved cysteine and the conserved F or W are not part of the CDR3 here. Some rows have no size entry. The others give once, few or many, or a class for an expanded clone.

v_gene	abundance	j_gene	CDR3aa
TRBV5-1	-	TRBJ1-2	ASSLDLGTNPSYT
TRBV25-1	-	TRBJ1-3	ASSEDRSPGNTIY
TRBV13	-	TRBJ2-5	ASSLRGLAGGQETQY
TRBV5-4	once	TRBJ2-1	ASSWGSSGGYNEQF
TRBV29-1	few	TRBJ1-1	STTHAVLNTEAF
TRBV5-1	-	TRBJ1-1	ASSLSPGQNTEAF
TRBV19	-	TRBJ1-6	ASSLFPGTGNSPLH
TRBV5-5	-	TRBJ1-1	ASSTGTVNTEAF
TRBV18	once	TRBJ1-5	ASSPTESNQPQH
TRBV21-1	-	TRBJ2-5	ASSNAARGPQETQY
TRBV5-6	-	TRBJ1-2	ASSQIRLSPWYGYT
TRBV27	-	TRBJ2-7	ASSFGGKQY
TRBV4-3	-	TRBJ1-4	ASSQALGGAGATNEKLF
TRBV2	-	TRBJ1-6	ASRNRDSNSPLH
TRBV6-1	-	TRBJ2-1	ASSEARRGRVNEQF
TRBV11-2	-	TRBJ1-1	ASSYRTGANTEAF
TRBV5-8	once	TRBJ1-5	ASSSWDNQPQH
TRBV2	few	TRBJ1-1	ANREYTEAF
TRBV4-1	-	TRBJ2-5	ASSQTGPQETQY
TRBV3-1/TRBV3-2	-	TRBJ2-5	ASISIGGAAETQY
TRBV5-4	-	TRBJ1-1	ASSPGTEPPEAF
TRBV4-1	-	TRBJ2-2	ASSQDQGASTGELF
TRBV6-1	-	TRBJ1-2	ASSDEDGYT
TRBV13	once	TRBJ1-6	ASSLRDTQFYNSPLH
TRBV4-2	-	TRBJ2-3	ASSQPAGSTDTQY
TRBV6-2/TRBV6-3	-	TRBJ2-7	ASSTHSGGAYEQY
TRBV19	-	TRBJ1-5	ASRSGAGNQPQH
TRBV29-1	once	TRBJ1-2	SVEGSGGYT
TRBV19	-	TRBJ2-6	ASSIDPPGISGANVLT
TRBV4-1	-	TRBJ2-3	ASSQATGTGITDTQY